The rows below give T cell receptor beta chains drawn from one sample of a study of response to subunit inactivated influenza vaccine. TCRdb fed the RT-PCR reads into MiXCR, producing one record per CDR3 protein. The data hold just under 550,000 distinct CDR3 sequences, with around 21% observed a single time. The sample was also linked to a second study, of T cells expressing NK-cell markers.

Specimen: CD4+ T cells sorted from PBMCs, collected roughly 12 days after vaccination. Receptors originate from a man in his fifties or sixties who received an inactivated influenza vaccine. CDR3s include the opening cysteine and the closing phenylalanine or tryptophan. A D gene is named only where the DNA matches it firmly. Part of the rows lack a size; the others show once, few, many or a class for expanded clones.

j_call d_call clone_size v_call cdr3_nt cdr3_aa
TRBJ2-2 TRBD1 . TRBV28 TGTGCCAGCAGCCATGGGAGACAGGGGGCCGGGGAGCTGTTTTTT CASSHGRQGAGELFF
TRBJ1-1 . many TRBV3-1 TGTGCCAGCAGCCAACAGGGAAGGGGGAACACTGAAGCTTTCTTT CASSQQGRGNTEAFF
TRBJ1-1 . many TRBV3-1 TGTGCCAGCAGCCAGGCCTCTGAAGCTTTCTTT CASSQASEAFF
TRBJ2-3 . . TRBV2 TGTGCCAGCGGCAATTCTCTCGACGGCACAGATACGCAGTATTTT CASGNSLDGTDTQYF
TRBJ2-7 . . TRBV27 TGTGCCAGCAGTTCCTTACAGGCTCTAAGGGTAAGCGAGCAGTACTTC CASSSLQALRVSEQYF
TRBJ2-4 . few TRBV20-1 TGCAGTGCTAGAGTGCACAAAAACATTCAGTACTTC CSARVHKNIQYF
TRBJ1-2 . few TRBV7-9 TGTGCCAGCAGTCAACTCGAATGGGACGGCTACACCTTC CASSQLEWDGYTF
TRBJ2-6 . few TRBV11-2 TGTGCCAGCAGCCGTCCACCTGGGGCCAACGTCCTGACTTTC CASSRPPGANVLTF
TRBJ2-1 TRBD2 . TRBV24-1 TGTGCCACTGGGACTAGCGGGATGCATGAGCAGTTCTTC CATGTSGMHEQFF
TRBJ2-7 TRBD2 few TRBV7-2 TGTGCCAGCAGCTTACACGGAGGGAGGGCCTACGAGCAGTACTTC CASSLHGGRAYEQYF
TRBJ2-5 . . TRBV3-1 TGTGCCAGCAGCCAACCAGGGGTTCTTGGGGAGACCCAGTACTTC CASSQPGVLGETQYF
TRBJ2-7 . . TRBV6-2/TRBV6-3 TGTGCCAGCAGTCCCCAGAGGTTCGCCGAGCAGTACTTC CASSPQRFAEQYF
TRBJ2-5 . . TRBV12-3/TRBV12-4 TGTGCCAGCAGTTTGAGGAGGAGTCTTCAAGAGACCCAGTACTTC CASSLRRSLQETQYF
TRBJ2-6 TRBD2 . TRBV20-1 TGCTGTGCTAGCCGGGCGGGGGGACACTCTGGGGCCAACGTCCTGACTTTC CCASRAGGHSGANVLTF
TRBJ2-2 . few TRBV12-3/TRBV12-4 TGTGCCAGCAGTTTTGGTTTATTCGAGAACACCGGGGAGCTGTTTTTT CASSFGLFENTGELFF
TRBJ1-1 . few TRBV29-1 TGCAGCGCACTAACACTTCAGGTCTACACTGAAGCTTTCTTT CSALTLQVYTEAFF
TRBJ2-3 . many TRBV15 TGTGCCACCAGCAGAACCCGACTCGATCGCACAGATACGCAGTATTTT CATSRTRLDRTDTQYF
TRBJ2-5 TRBD2 . TRBV2 TGTGCCAGCAGACTAGCGGGAGTTGAGACCCAGTACTTC CASRLAGVETQYF
TRBJ1-1 . once TRBV10-3 TGTGCCATCGGAGAGACCGGGCCGGGGAACACTGAAGCTTTCTTT CAIGETGPGNTEAFF
TRBJ2-5 . . TRBV12-3/TRBV12-4 TGTGCCAGCAGTTTCGCCTCCCAAGAGACCCAGTACTTC CASSFASQETQYF
TRBJ1-2 . . TRBV10-3 TGTGCCATCACCGGGGACACAACTTCATATGGCTACACCTTC CAITGDTTSYGYTF
TRBJ2-4 . few TRBV28 TGTGCCAGCAGTTTACCAGGCGGGAACGAAAACATTCAGTACTTC CASSLPGGNENIQYF
TRBJ1-6 TRBD1 . TRBV7-2 TGTGCCAGCAGCCGGGACAGTTCTTCACCCCTCCACTTT CASSRDSSSPLHF
TRBJ2-1 . . TRBV11-2 TGTGCCAGCAGCTTGACAGCCAACTCCTACAATGAGCAGTTCTTC CASSLTANSYNEQFF
TRBJ1-2 . . TRBV11-2 TGTGCCAGCAGCCTATCCTTTGGACATATAGGCTACACCTTC CASSLSFGHIGYTF
TRBJ2-5 . many TRBV3-1 TGCGCCAGCAGCCATCGGGGCCAAGAGACCCAGTACTTC CASSHRGQETQYF
TRBJ2-7 . . TRBV20-1 TGCAGTGCTAGCCTGCCAAATTACGAGCAGTACTTC CSASLPNYEQYF
TRBJ1-5 . . TRBV4-2 TGTGCCAGCAGCCTAGAGGGCACAGTGGGTCAGCCCCAGCATTTT CASSLEGTVGQPQHF
TRBJ1-2 . few TRBV6-5 TGTGCCAGCAGTTACGTCAGCGAAAACTATGGCTACACCTTC CASSYVSENYGYTF
TRBJ2-1 TRBD2 . TRBV11-2 TGTGCCAGCAGCTTAGAGGGGCTAGCGGGAGCTAATGAGCAGTTCTTC CASSLEGLAGANEQFF
TRBJ2-7 TRBD2 . TRBV5-4 TGTGCCAGCAGCTTTGAGCGGGAGGGCTCCTACGAGCAGTACTTC CASSFEREGSYEQYF
TRBJ2-3 TRBD2 . TRBV29-1 TGCAGCGTTGAAGGTCTAGCGGGGGATAGCACAGATACGCAGTATTTT CSVEGLAGDSTDTQYF
TRBJ2-3 TRBD2 few TRBV6-1 TGTGCCAGCAGTCCACAAGCGGGGGGGCCGTCAGATACGCAGTATTTT CASSPQAGGPSDTQYF
TRBJ2-5 . . TRBV6-1 TGTGCCAGCATCAAAGGGGGGTTTCAAGAGACCCAGTACTTC CASIKGGFQETQYF
TRBJ2-1 . . TRBV11-2 TGTGCCAGCAGCACCCGAGCCGTTCTCTCCTACAATGAGCAGTTCTTC CASSTRAVLSYNEQFF
TRBJ2-2 TRBD1 few TRBV5-8 TGTGCCAGCAGCAGGGGGCAGGGGGCAAACACCGGGGAGCTGTTTTTT CASSRGQGANTGELFF
TRBJ1-5 . few TRBV20-1 TGCAGTGCTATGGGGGGCGTTCATCAGCCCCAGCATTTT CSAMGGVHQPQHF
TRBJ2-1 TRBD1 few TRBV15 TGTGCCACCAGCAGCCGGTCAGGGGGAGTGGCCTACAATGAGCAGTTCTTC CATSSRSGGVAYNEQFF
TRBJ2-2 . . TRBV27 TGTGCCAGCAAGACCGTCGCAAGCGGGGAGCTGTTTTTT CASKTVASGELFF
TRBJ2-2 . few TRBV20-1 TGCAGTGCGGAGGGCCTTAGGGGCGGGGAGCTGTTTTTT CSAEGLRGGELFF
TRBJ2-7 . . TRBV14 TGTGCCAGCAGCCTTACCACGACCTACGAGCAGTACTTC CASSLTTTYEQYF
TRBJ1-5 TRBD1 . TRBV7-2 TGTGCCAGCAGCTTAGATGGGGCCAGGGGGTTGCAGCCCCAGCATTTT CASSLDGARGLQPQHF
TRBJ2-1 TRBD2 few TRBV2 TGTGCCAGCAGGCTGGGACTAGCGGCGACGTCTGAGCAGTTCTTC CASRLGLAATSEQFF
TRBJ2-7 . . TRBV18 TGTGCCAGCTCACCGAAAATAGAGCAGTACTTC CASSPKIEQYF
TRBJ1-5 . few TRBV6-1 TGTGCCAGCAGTCCCGAGGAGAGGCATCAGCCCCAGCATTTT CASSPEERHQPQHF
TRBJ2-7 . few TRBV6-1 TGTGCCAGCGGACCGGGACACTCCTACGAGCAGTACTTC CASGPGHSYEQYF
TRBJ2-4 . few TRBV6-1 TGTGCCAGCGGGTCAATAGCCAAAAACATTCAGTACTTC CASGSIAKNIQYF
TRBJ2-1 . . TRBV20-1 TGCAGTGCTAGTATCGGGGGCTATAACAATGAGCAGTTCTTC CSASIGGYNNEQFF
TRBJ1-4 . . TRBV20-1 TGCAGTGCTAGACGGGTTAATGAAAAACTGTTTTTT CSARRVNEKLFF
TRBJ2-5 TRBD2 many TRBV5-1 TGTGCCAGCAGCCTTGGAGCGGGACAAGAGACCCAGTACTTC CASSLGAGQETQYF
TRBJ2-1 . few TRBV6-2/TRBV6-3 TGTGCCAGCAGTAGGGAAAAATTCTCCTACAATGAGCAGTTCTTC CASSREKFSYNEQFF
TRBJ1-1 . many TRBV7-9 TGTGCCAGCAGCTTAGTGGGGGAAGAAGCTTTCTTT CASSLVGEEAFF
TRBJ2-1 . few TRBV18 TGTGCCAGCTCACCCTATTGGGGGACCCACTCCTACAATGAGCAGTTCTTC CASSPYWGTHSYNEQFF
TRBJ2-3 TRBD2 few TRBV5-1 TGCGCCTGTCGCGGGGGGGGGCCCACAGATACGCAGTATTTT CACRGGGPTDTQYF
TRBJ1-4 TRBD1 many TRBV6-1 TGTGCCAGCACCGCGACAGGGAACACTAATGAAAAACTGTTTTTT CASTATGNTNEKLFF
TRBJ2-7 TRBD1 many TRBV5-1 TGCGCCAGCAGTGAGGACAGGCCCTACGAGCAGTACTTC CASSEDRPYEQYF
TRBJ2-7 TRBD1 many TRBV5-1 TGCGCCAGCAGCTTGGACCCAGACAGGGGAAGCGAGCAGTACTTC CASSLDPDRGSEQYF
TRBJ2-2 TRBD1 few TRBV28 TGTGCCACTAAGGGACAGGTGAACACCGGGGAGCTGTTTTTT CATKGQVNTGELFF
TRBJ2-2 . many TRBV28 TGTGCCAGCAGTTTCGGAGGAGCGAACACCGGGGAGCTGTTTTTT CASSFGGANTGELFF